Listed below are T cell receptor beta chains from one sample, sequenced in a study of blood T cell repertoires in COVID-19. Here immunoSEQ multiplex PCR was the method, and the copy in TCRdb shows in-frame clones only, minus some. The sample lists 350,000 to 400,000 clones, about nine tenths occurring once. Sequencing was carried out using PBMCs or T cells enriched from blood (not recorded which). The receptors originated from a woman in her 30s who had recovered from COVID-19. Each CDR3 is given with its conserved first and last residue. D genes are given only for firm matches. Rows give clone size only sometimes, using once, few, many, or a class for an expanded clone.

j_gene: TRBJ2-3
abundance: NA
d_gene: TRBD1
v_gene: TRBV6-1
CDR3nt: TGTGCCAGCAGTGAAGCCCCACAGGGGCCCACAGATACGCAGTATTTT
CDR3aa: CASSEAPQGPTDTQYF

j_gene: TRBJ1-2
abundance: NA
d_gene: NA
v_gene: TRBV7-9
CDR3nt: TGTGCCAGCAGCCCCTCGGGGGGGCTTGGTGGCTACACCTTC
CDR3aa: CASSPSGGLGGYTF

j_gene: TRBJ1-2
abundance: NA
d_gene: NA
v_gene: TRBV19
CDR3nt: TGTGCCAGTAGGGCCAGCGGGAGGGGGGTTGATGGCTACACCTTC
CDR3aa: CASRASGRGVDGYTF

j_gene: TRBJ1-2
abundance: NA
d_gene: NA
v_gene: TRBV12-3/TRBV12-4
CDR3nt: TGTGCCAGCAATAAGCAGGGTAACTATGGCTACACCTTC
CDR3aa: CASNKQGNYGYTF

j_gene: TRBJ2-7
abundance: NA
d_gene: TRBD1
v_gene: TRBV19
CDR3nt: TGTGCCACCCGGGACAGGGGGTACGAGCAGTACTTC
CDR3aa: CATRDRGYEQYF

j_gene: TRBJ2-2
abundance: NA
d_gene: TRBD1
v_gene: TRBV7-3
CDR3nt: TGTGCCAGCAGCTGGCCTAGGGACAGGGCGAACACCGGGGAGCTGTTTTTT
CDR3aa: CASSWPRDRANTGELFF

j_gene: TRBJ2-7
abundance: NA
d_gene: NA
v_gene: TRBV5-1
CDR3nt: TGCGCCAGCAGCTTAGACAGAAGCTCCTACGAGCAGTACTTC
CDR3aa: CASSLDRSSYEQYF

j_gene: TRBJ1-4
abundance: NA
d_gene: TRBD1
v_gene: TRBV5-1
CDR3nt: TGCGCCAGCAGCTTTTACCTCAGACAGGGAAATGAAAAACTGTTTTTT
CDR3aa: CASSFYLRQGNEKLFF

j_gene: TRBJ2-5
abundance: NA
d_gene: NA
v_gene: TRBV5-1
CDR3nt: TGCGCCAGCAGCTTCGGGGTCGAAGAGACCCAGTACTTC
CDR3aa: CASSFGVEETQYF

j_gene: TRBJ1-2
abundance: NA
d_gene: TRBD1
v_gene: TRBV5-1
CDR3nt: TGCGCCAGCAGCCGGACAGGGGATGGAGGCTACACCTTC
CDR3aa: CASSRTGDGGYTF

j_gene: TRBJ1-4
abundance: NA
d_gene: TRBD1
v_gene: TRBV19
CDR3nt: TGTGCCAGTAGTTCGACAGGGATTAATGAAAAACTGTTTTTT
CDR3aa: CASSSTGINEKLFF

j_gene: TRBJ1-4
abundance: NA
d_gene: NA
v_gene: TRBV23-1
CDR3nt: TGCGCCAGCAGTATCGGTAATGAAAAACTGTTTTTT
CDR3aa: CASSIGNEKLFF

j_gene: TRBJ2-7
abundance: NA
d_gene: NA
v_gene: TRBV28
CDR3nt: TGTGCCAGCAGTTCCGGCGGTAGTCGGTACGAGCAGTACTTC
CDR3aa: CASSSGGSRYEQYF

j_gene: TRBJ1-2
abundance: NA
d_gene: TRBD1
v_gene: TRBV27
CDR3nt: TGTGCCAGCAGTCCTGACAGGGGGACTAACTATGGCTACACCTTC
CDR3aa: CASSPDRGTNYGYTF

j_gene: TRBJ2-2
abundance: NA
d_gene: TRBD1
v_gene: TRBV19
CDR3nt: TGTGCCAGTAGTAATTACAGGGGGCATGGTCCAAACACCGGGGAGCTGTTTTTT
CDR3aa: CASSNYRGHGPNTGELFF

j_gene: TRBJ2-7
abundance: NA
d_gene: NA
v_gene: TRBV18
CDR3nt: TGTGCCAGCTCACCTGGGGGGACGGCCTTGGAGCAGTACTTC
CDR3aa: CASSPGGTALEQYF

j_gene: TRBJ2-3
abundance: NA
d_gene: TRBD2
v_gene: TRBV10-3
CDR3nt: TGTGCCGTCCGACTAGCGTCTAGCACAGATACGCAGTATTTT
CDR3aa: CAVRLASSTDTQYF

j_gene: TRBJ2-5
abundance: few
d_gene: NA
v_gene: TRBV18
CDR3nt: TGTGCCAGCTCACTCTCGACAGGTGGATTGGGACAAGAGACCCAGTACTTC
CDR3aa: CASSLSTGGLGQETQYF

j_gene: TRBJ1-6
abundance: NA
d_gene: NA
v_gene: TRBV7-2
CDR3nt: TGTGCCAGCAGCCAGAGCCGCGGCGGGAGTTATTCACCCCTCCACTTT
CDR3aa: CASSQSRGGSYSPLHF

j_gene: TRBJ2-7
abundance: NA
d_gene: TRBD2
v_gene: TRBV7-9
CDR3nt: TGTGCCAGCAGCGGCAGGACTAGCGGACCCAACTACGAGCAGTACTTC
CDR3aa: CASSGRTSGPNYEQYF

j_gene: TRBJ2-3
abundance: NA
d_gene: TRBD1
v_gene: TRBV19
CDR3nt: TGTGCCAGTAGTATGGACCCTCCGGGACAGCTCAGCACAGATACGCAGTATTTT
CDR3aa: CASSMDPPGQLSTDTQYF

j_gene: TRBJ1-5
abundance: NA
d_gene: NA
v_gene: TRBV28
CDR3nt: TGTGCCAGCAGTCCATCCCCGGGTTATAGCAATCAGCCCCAGCATTTT
CDR3aa: CASSPSPGYSNQPQHF

j_gene: TRBJ1-1
abundance: NA
d_gene: TRBD1
v_gene: TRBV27
CDR3nt: TGTGCCAGCAGTTTAAGACAGGGTATCGTCGGCACTGAAGCTTTCTTT
CDR3aa: CASSLRQGIVGTEAFF

j_gene: TRBJ1-1
abundance: few
d_gene: NA
v_gene: TRBV19
CDR3nt: TGTGCCAGTAGTTCGACAGTGAACACTGAAGCTTTCTTT
CDR3aa: CASSSTVNTEAFF

j_gene: TRBJ1-5
abundance: once
d_gene: TRBD1
v_gene: TRBV27
CDR3nt: TGTGCCAGCAGCGAGGGACAGGGGGGTCAGCCCCAGCATTTT
CDR3aa: CASSEGQGGQPQHF

j_gene: TRBJ1-2
abundance: NA
d_gene: NA
v_gene: TRBV25-1
CDR3nt: TGTGCCAGCGGGAGCAACTCCTATGGCTACACCTTC
CDR3aa: CASGSNSYGYTF

j_gene: TRBJ2-7
abundance: NA
d_gene: NA
v_gene: TRBV18
CDR3nt: TGTGCCAGCTCCCCGACAGATACCTACGAGCAGTACTTC
CDR3aa: CASSPTDTYEQYF

j_gene: TRBJ2-1
abundance: NA
d_gene: NA
v_gene: TRBV24-1
CDR3nt: TGTGCCACCAGTGATGCCAGGACAGCAATCAATGAGCAGTTCTTC
CDR3aa: CATSDARTAINEQFF